Shown below are 4 T cell receptor beta chains from a single sample sequenced in a study of shared clonotypes between healthy human individuals. The repertoire was sequenced with immunoSEQ multiplex PCR; TCRdb's copy has only in-frame clones and lacks some. The table includes over a million clones, 95% to 97% detected once. The source material was naive CD4+ T cells sorted from blood. Subset denoted: CD45RA+ positively selected. These TCRs come from a man under 40 in good health.

This clone showed up just once. This chain uses TRBV6-5 with TRBJ1-1; possible D gene TRBD1, 5 bases. Germline V gives CDR1 MNHEY, CDR2 SVGAGI. Trimming shortened V by 6 bases and J by 3 bases, and 8 bases separated the two germline ends. The CDR3 consists of 12 residues. The CDR3 spells CASRRGYTEAFF. Written as DNA, the CDR3 is TGTGCCAGCAGGAGGGGTTACACTGAAGCTTTCTTT.

V usage is TRBV15 and J usage is TRBJ2-2; 8 positions match TRBD2. Per germline, CDR1 LNHNV and CDR2 YYDKDF (reference sequence). The CDR3 is made up of 16 amino acids. With 3 bases clipped from V and 5 bases from J, the junction kept 8 bases outside the gene matches. The chain's CDR3 is CATSSTREGRTGELFF. CDR3 sequence (DNA): TGTGCCACCAGCAGTACTCGGGAGGGCCGAACCGGGGAGCTGTTTTTT.

This clone showed up just a few times. This sample also contains other DNA sequences that code for the same CDR3. The V gene is TRBV29-1, the J gene TRBJ2-7; either TRBD1 or TRBD2 may fit D (5 bases each). Germline V CDR1 and CDR2: SQVTM, ANQGSEA. V lost 6 bases to trimming and J lost 2 bases, with 11 bases between them. CDR3 length: 12 residues. In DNA, the CDR3 is TGCAGCGTGGGCCGGGGACCCTACGAGCAGTACTTC. Translating it yields CSVGRGPYEQYF.

V is TRBV9 and J is TRBJ2-1; 9 bases line up with TRBD2. V lost 2 bases to trimming and J lost 5 bases; unmatched junction nucleotides: 8. Germline-derived CDR1 and CDR2 are SGDLS and YYNGEE. The CDR3 is made up of 16 amino acids. CDR3 DNA: TGTGCCAGCAGCGTTCTAGCGGGACCAGTCGACAATGAGCAGTTCTTC. This gives the protein CASSVLAGPVDNEQFF. The whole variable domain, remainder taken from reference TRBV9 and TRBJ2-1, is DSGVTQTPKHLITATGQRVTLRCSPRSGDLSVYWYQQSLDQGLQFLIQYYNGEERAKGNILERFSAQQFPDLHSELNLSSLELGDSALYFCASSVLAGPVDNEQFFGPGTRLTVL.